The entry below gives a single T cell receptor beta chain sequence along with its context. Antigen unknown. Enrollment shut out patients with autoimmune disease history or systemic immunosuppression. Blood draws occurred at baseline, cycle 4 day 1, and cycle 7 day 1. Germline trimming cut 11 bases from V and 5 bases from J; bases unmatched to any gene: 7. Germline assignment: CDR1 SNHLY and CDR2 FYNNEI. The CDR3 contains 12 residues. This sample is part of a study of OX40 agonist ivuxolimab in advanced cancers. Study-wide context: In this trial design, patients received ivuxolimab intravenously at 0.01 to 10 mg/kg every 2 weeks. General study findings and limits: Determination of antigen specificity was not performed for the expanded peripheral T cells.

The repertoire was sequenced with immunoSEQ multiplex PCR; TCRdb's copy has only in-frame clones and lacks some. Of some 74,000 clones in the sample, more than 85% were seen once. This TCR was sampled from an adult with an advanced solid tumor such as melanoma, head and neck, liver or kidney cancer. The sequencing here drew on CD4+ or CD8+ T cells sorted from blood, taken in a trial of the OX40 agonist ivuxolimab. The chain couples TRBV2 to TRBJ1-1; 8 bases are a match to TRBD1. The CDR3 is CAGGQGMTEAFF. The CDR3 nucleotides are TGTGCCGGAGGACAGGGAATGACTGAAGCTTTCTTT.